This T cell receptor (beta chain) was obtained from a study of T cells in Graves' hyperthyroidism and ophthalmopathy. Trimming left V 4 bases short and J 1 base short, with 14 bases between. Germline assignment: CDR1 SGHRS and CDR2 YFSETQ. CDR3 length equals 15 residues. Points from the study as a whole: Most thyroid clonotypes expanded above 0.001 appeared in blood too.

The sample holds many counts of this clonotype. What it binds is not known. Calling Graves' hyperthyroidism stable meant ophthalmopathy did not progress within 18 months. Authors of the study amplified TCR beta CDR3 regions from RNA transcripts. TCR CDR3 regions were first amplified by RT-PCR with HTBI primers. From the multiplex PCR reads, TCRdb called clonotypes with MiXCR, one entry per CDR3 protein. The table lists roughly 710,000 distinct CDR3 sequences, around 40% of them singletons. The rearrangement links TRBV5-1 to TRBJ1-1; no clear D. The TCR originated in a woman between 35 and 50 years old with Graves' hyperthyroidism. Material: blood. Here the CDR3 reads CASSQVGLGNTEAFF. The CDR3 DNA reads as TGCGCCAGCAGCCAAGTGGGTCTGGGGAACACTGAAGCTTTCTTT.